The sequence of this T cell receptor beta chain was determined in a study of T cell repertoires in cytomegalovirus infection. In the study overall: It was the public TCR beta signatures that indicated both CMV infection and matching HLA type.

In the case of this clonotype: Its target is unknown.

Trimming took off 0 bases at V and 0 bases at J, with 19 bases between the two ends. Germline values: CDR1 LNHNV, CDR2 YYDKDF (reference sequence). This CDR3 comprises 19 residues. Each CDR3 protein gets one entry after TCRdb re-called the reads with MiXCR. In the table there are some 110,000 distinct CDR3 sequences, 25% to 35% of which are singletons. V is TRBV15 and J is TRBJ2-3; D unclear. The receptor comes from a human donor in good health (CMV status not recorded). Some clones in this sample may be carry-over from other donors' samples. Specimen: CD8+ T cells from cultured PBMCs, collected from culture after CMV antigen stimulation. The CDR3, as DNA: TGTGCCACCAGCAGAGATAGGCCAGAAGAAATGACTAGCACAGATACGCAGTATTTT. Translating it yields CATSRDRPEEMTSTDTQYF.